This T cell receptor beta chain was found in a study of blood T cell repertoires in COVID-19. Study summary: Donors in the United States, Italy and Spain gave samples during acute or convalescent COVID-19. T cells, B-cell-depleted T cells, or PBMCs provided the cDNA or gDNA that served as material.

Generated by immunoSEQ multiplex PCR, the TCRdb table keeps only in-frame clones and is missing some. The sample holds 280,000 or so clones, around 89% seen once. Trimming removed 4 bases from V and 4 bases from J; junction bases left unmatched: 3. The CDR3 is 13 amino acids. Per the germline V gene, CDR1 is SGHNT and CDR2 is YYREEE (reference sequence). Sequenced: peripheral blood. This chain joins TRBV5-4 and TRBJ1-2, with TRBD1 matching over 8 bases. The receptor comes from a woman aged 55-70 years with acute or convalescent COVID-19. The CDR3 here is CASSPDRAYGYTF. CDR3 sequence (DNA): TGTGCCAGCAGCCCGGACAGGGCCTATGGCTACACCTTC.